This TCR beta chain was identified in a study of OX40 agonist ivuxolimab in advanced cancers. Looking at the study overall: Patients in the trial were receiving intravenous ivuxolimab every 2 weeks, at doses of 0.01 to 10 mg/kg. Cohort: about 80% men, mean age 60, aged about 23 to 79. Study-level findings and limits: CD4+ T cells averaged fewer expanded clones than CD8+ T cells. CD4+ and CD8+ T cells in blood underwent clonal expansion by week 6 at 0.1 to 3.0 mg/kg.

CDR3 length: 13 residues. With 5 bases removed from V and 1 base from J, the gap between germline ends came to 8 bases. Germline V gives CDR1 MNHNY, CDR2 SVGAGI (reference sequence). The table came from immunoSEQ multiplex PCR; TCRdb's copy has only in-frame clones and leaves some out. Of tens of thousands of clones listed, approximately 86% are singletons. Worth noting for this clone: The antigen is not known.

This specimen was CD4+ or CD8+ T cells sorted from blood, taken in a trial of the OX40 agonist ivuxolimab. The chain uses TRBV6-6 and TRBJ1-1, with no clear D. The clonotype originates from an adult with an advanced solid tumor such as melanoma, head and neck, liver or kidney cancer. CDR3 loop: CASSDRRNTEAFF. The CDR3 coding sequence is TGTGCCAGCAGTGACCGTCGGAACACTGAAGCTTTCTTT.